Shown below are 26 T cell receptor beta chains from a single sample sequenced in a study of cytomegalovirus exposure and HLA in healthy donors. In the PCR, 60 Vbeta and 13 Jbeta primers were used. Sequencing used immunoSEQ multiplex PCR; TCRdb keeps in-frame clones, though not all of them. The sample has over 200,000 clones; about 75% are singletons. Material: PBMCs. Receptors were obtained from a woman aged 25 to 39 in good health and CMV-seronegative.

In this sample, this clone turned up once. The chain has TRBV7-9 and TRBJ2-5; 16 bases align to TRBD2. The CDR3 contains 18 residues. Germline trimming cut 5 bases from V and 4 bases from J; bases unmatched to any gene: 10. CDR1 SEHNR and CDR2 FQNEAQ come from the germline V gene (reference sequence). The CDR3 nucleotides read TGTGCCAGCAGCCCGCCCGGGACTAGCGGGGGGGTTGGAGAGACCCAGTACTTC. Amino acid sequence: CASSPPGTSGGVGETQYF. The variable domain in full, completed from reference TRBV7-9 and TRBJ2-5, reads DTGVSQNPRHKITKRGQNVTFRCDPISEHNRLYWYRQTLGQGPEFLTYFQNEAQLEKSRLLSDRFSAERPKGSFSTLEIQRTEQGDSAMYLCASSPPGTSGGVGETQYFGPGTRLLVL.

The V gene is TRBV5-8, the J gene TRBJ2-7; tentatively, D is TRBD1 (5 bases). Germline V gives CDR1 SGHTS, CDR2 YDEGEE. The CDR3 is made up of 13 amino acids. V gave up 4 bases and J gave up 2 bases, with 10 bases separating them. The CDR3 DNA follows: TGTGCCAGCAGCCTCCTGGGGCCCTACGAGCAGTACTTC. This encodes CASSLLGPYEQYF.

About this clone: Other DNA sequences in this sample translate to the same CDR3. The chain uses TRBV18 and TRBJ2-7; 7 positions match TRBD1. CDR1 KGHSH and CDR2 LQKENI come from the germline V gene. The CDR3 runs 14 residues. V was pared by 8 bases and J by 0 bases, with 7 bases of the junction left unmatched. The CDR3, as DNA: TGTGCCAGCAGTCCAACAGGGGACTCCTACGAGCAGTACTTC. Its protein product is CASSPTGDSYEQYF. Full variable domain (remainder filled in from reference TRBV18 and TRBJ2-7): NAGVMQNPRHLVRRRGQEARLRCSPMKGHSHVYWYRQLPEEGLKFMVYLQKENIIDESGMPKERFSAEFPKEGPSILRIQQVVRGDSAAYFCASSPTGDSYEQYFGPGTRLTVT.

This rearrangement joins TRBV6-5 to TRBJ1-5, with unresolved D. The CDR3 sequence is 15 residues long. Germline V gives CDR1 MNHEY, CDR2 SVGAGI. The V end was cut by 5 bases, the J end by 2 bases, with 13 bases between. The CDR3 protein is CASSTWASGNQPQHF. DNA for the CDR3: TGTGCCAGCAGTACCTGGGCCTCAGGCAATCAGCCCCAGCATTTT.

The rearrangement joins TRBV30 to TRBJ2-2, with unresolved D. Trimming removed 3 bases at V and 2 bases at J, with 4 bases between. Germline loops: CDR1 GTSNPN, CDR2 SVGIG (reference sequence). The CDR3 is 12 residues long. This chain's CDR3 is CAWSQNTGELFF. The CDR3 coding sequence is TGTGCCTGGAGCCAAAACACCGGGGAGCTGTTTTTT.

V usage is TRBV7-3 and J usage is TRBJ2-2; 8 bases are shared with TRBD1. Germline CDR1 SGHTA, CDR2 FQGTGA. The CDR3 covers 15 residues. Unmatched junction bases numbered 2, after V lost 5 bases and J lost 0 bases. CDR3 bases: TGTGCCAGCAGCCAACAGGGGGCGAACACCGGGGAGCTGTTTTTT. It is translated as CASSQQGANTGELFF.

The gene calls are TRBV9 and TRBJ2-1; D perhaps matches TRBD2 (5 bases). This CDR3 is built from 13 residues. Germline values: CDR1 SGDLS, CDR2 YYNGEE. V was trimmed by 0 bases and J by 5 bases, leaving 6 bases between them. In DNA form, the CDR3 reads TGTGCCAGCAGCGTAGGGGAGCACAATGAGCAGTTCTTC. Its protein is CASSVGEHNEQFF.

This clone was picked up one time. In DNA, the CDR3 is TGTGCCAGCTCACCACAGCGAGCGGGGGGCTCGAGCAATGAGCAGTTCTTC. Encoded protein: CASSPQRAGGSSNEQFF. The chain uses TRBV18 and TRBJ2-1; the match to TRBD2 covers 9 bases. The germline V gene encodes CDR1 KGHSH and CDR2 LQKENI. CDR3 length: 17 residues. V shed 1 base and J 6 bases; nucleotides not matched to a gene: 10. Based on the CDR3 plus reference TRBV18 and TRBJ2-1, the full variable domain is NAGVMQNPRHLVRRRGQEARLRCSPMKGHSHVYWYRQLPEEGLKFMVYLQKENIIDESGMPKERFSAEFPKEGPSILRIQQVVRGDSAAYFCASSPQRAGGSSNEQFFGPGTRLTVL.

A few counts support this clone. The rearrangement uses TRBV19 and TRBJ1-5; D gene ambiguous. The V end lost 6 bases, the J end lost 0 bases, and 15 bases lay between the germline ends. The CDR3 runs 16 residues. The germline gives CDR1 LNHDA, CDR2 SQIVND (reference sequence). The CDR3 region is CASRGTIPYSNQPQHF. CDR3 coding DNA: TGTGCCAGTAGGGGCACCATCCCCTATAGCAATCAGCCCCAGCATTTT.

The V and J genes are TRBV10-2 and TRBJ2-7; D ambiguous. This CDR3 comprises 13 residues. Trimming removed 8 bases at V and 1 base at J, with 12 bases between. Germline V gene lookup returns CDR1 WSHSY and CDR2 SAAADI. For the CDR3, the DNA is TGCGCCAGCGGCCACCCGATTTCCTACGAGCAGTACTTC. Encoded protein: CASGHPISYEQYF.

The chain recombines TRBV9 with TRBJ2-7; 7 bases are a match to TRBD2. CDR3 length: 15 amino acids. Germline lookup yields CDR1 SGDLS and CDR2 YYNGEE. V lost 2 bases, J lost 5 bases, and 10 bases stayed unmatched. This CDR3 is CASSVGLAGVNEQYF. DNA of the CDR3: TGTGCCAGCAGCGTTGGATTAGCGGGTGTTAACGAGCAGTACTTC.

The chain couples TRBV6-1 to TRBJ2-7; possible D gene TRBD1, 6 bases. V shed 6 bases and J shed 3 bases, with 15 bases lying between them. Germline CDR1 MNHNS, CDR2 SASEGT. CDR3 length: 14 amino acids. CDR3 DNA: TGTGCCAGCAGCCGGACAGTCAACTACTACGAGCAGTACTTC. Translating gives CASSRTVNYYEQYF.

This rearrangement joins TRBV15 to TRBJ1-1; D might be TRBD1 (6 bases). This CDR3 spans 15 amino acids. V shed 1 base and J shed 6 bases, with 15 bases lying between them. The germline gives CDR1 LNHNV, CDR2 YYDKDF (reference sequence). CDR3 in DNA: TGTGCCACCAGCAGAGTAGTTGCAGGGGCACCTGAAGCTTTCTTT. This codes for CATSRVVAGAPEAFF.

The chain links TRBV30 to TRBJ1-1; 7 bases line up with TRBD1. Per the germline V gene, CDR1 is GTSNPN and CDR2 is SVGIG (reference sequence). V shed 8 bases, J shed 2 bases, and the junction held 5 bases outside the gene matches. This CDR3 is 12 amino acids long. In DNA, the CDR3 is TGTGCCGGTGACAGGGAAAACACTGAAGCTTTCTTT. Encoded protein: CAGDRENTEAFF.

This sequence joins TRBV4-1 and TRBJ2-7, with D possibly matching TRBD2 (6 bases). Germline assignment: CDR1 MGHRA and CDR2 YSYEKL. Trimming pared 4 bases from V and 3 bases from J, leaving 10 bases between. The CDR3 contains 13 residues. The CDR3 protein is CASSPGLLYEQYF. The DNA for the CDR3 is TGCGCCAGCAGCCCAGGACTACTCTACGAGCAGTACTTC.

In its sample, this clone was seen once. The chain combines TRBV7-9 with TRBJ2-3; the D gene is possibly TRBD1 (6 bases). The CDR3 covers 16 residues. With 4 bases removed from V and 2 bases from J, the gap between germline ends came to 16 bases. Germline CDR1 is SEHNR and CDR2 is FQNEAQ (reference sequence). The CDR3 here is CASSSTRQEHTDTQYF. CDR3 sequence (DNA): TGTGCCAGCAGCTCCACGAGACAGGAGCACACAGATACGCAGTATTTT.

J is TRBJ2-1 and V is TRBV6-4, with 7 bases aligning to TRBD1. V shed 6 bases, J shed 9 bases, and the junction held 8 bases outside the gene matches. This CDR3 spans 13 amino acids. The germline gives CDR1 MRHNA, CDR2 SNTAGT. Here the CDR3 reads CASSGQGVGEQFF. For the CDR3, the DNA is TGTGCCAGCAGCGGCCAGGGGGTTGGTGAGCAGTTCTTC.

The chain carries TRBV30 and TRBJ1-2; D perhaps matches TRBD1 (5 bases). Between the trimmed V and J ends, which lost 1 base and 6 bases, there was a span of 12 bases. The germline CDR1 and CDR2 sequences are GTSNPN and SVGIG (reference sequence). The CDR3 extends over 13 amino acids. In nucleotides, the CDR3 is TGTGCCTGGAGTGGGGGACGGGAGGATGGCTACACCTTC. Amino acid sequence: CAWSGGREDGYTF.

In its sample, this clone was seen a few times. J is TRBJ2-1 and V is TRBV7-9; TRBD1 is a possible D gene (5 bases). The germline V gene encodes CDR1 SEHNR and CDR2 FQNEAQ (reference sequence). The germline V and J ends were trimmed by 5 bases and 2 bases, with 13 bases remaining between them. The CDR3 is 15 residues long. The CDR3: CASSVRKGAYNEQFF. DNA for the CDR3: TGTGCCAGCAGCGTAAGGAAAGGGGCCTACAATGAGCAGTTCTTC.

This chain uses TRBV2 with TRBJ1-4, with no clear D. Trimming shortened V by 3 bases and J by 0 bases, and 11 bases separated the two germline ends. Germline CDR1 SNHLY, CDR2 FYNNEI. The CDR3 contains 16 residues. The CDR3 protein is CASSESLASTNEKLFF. The CDR3 DNA follows: TGTGCCAGCAGTGAGAGCCTAGCATCAACTAATGAAAAACTGTTTTTT. Combining the CDR3 with reference TRBV2 and TRBJ1-4 gives the whole variable domain EPEVTQTPSHQVTQMGQEVILRCVPISNHLYFYWYRQILGQKVEFLVSFYNNEISEKSEIFDDQFSVERPDGSNFTLKIRSTKLEDSAMYFCASSESLASTNEKLFFGSGTQLSVL.

In the case of this clone: The junction departs from germline at one end; a sequencing error may be responsible. The chain joins TRBV9 to TRBJ2-3; 8 bases fit TRBD1. This CDR3 has 16 amino acids. The germline V gene encodes CDR1 SGDLS and CDR2 YYNGEE. The DNA of the CDR3 is TGTGCCAGCAGCGTAGGCGGGACAGGCTATATAGATACGCGGTATTTT. This encodes CASSVGGTGYIDTRYF.

This chain uses TRBV4-2 with TRBJ1-4; perhaps TRBD1 as D (6 bases). This CDR3 is 16 amino acids long. In germline, CDR1 is LGHNA, CDR2 YNFKEQ. V gave up 2 bases and J gave up 8 bases, with 18 bases separating them. The chain's CDR3 is CASSQSHGGAEEKLFF. Written as DNA, the CDR3 is TGTGCCAGCAGCCAATCCCATGGGGGCGCGGAGGAAAAACTGTTTTTT.

The chain recombines TRBV30 with TRBJ1-1; TRBD1 is a possible D gene (6 bases). Germline CDR1 is GTSNPN and CDR2 is SVGIG (reference sequence). The CDR3 totals 15 residues. V shed 2 bases and J shed 0 bases, with 13 bases lying between them. The CDR3 DNA reads TGTGCCTGGAGTCTTCCCGGGACACTGAACACTGAAGCTTTCTTT. It encodes CAWSLPGTLNTEAFF.

CDR3 residues: CASSFETSGAYEQYF. The CDR3 DNA follows: TGTGCCAGCAGCTTTGAGACTAGCGGGGCCTACGAGCAGTACTTC. The J gene is TRBJ2-7, the V gene TRBV7-9; 11 bases are shared with TRBD2. The V gene end was trimmed by 3 bases and the J gene end by 2 bases; junction bases not matched to a gene: 3. There are 15 residues in the CDR3. Per germline, CDR1 SEHNR and CDR2 FQNEAQ (reference sequence).

This clone was found a few times. The gene calls are TRBV2 and TRBJ1-1; D perhaps matches TRBD1 (6 bases). Trimming removed 7 bases from V and 0 bases from J, with 12 bases in between. In germline, CDR1 is SNHLY, CDR2 FYNNEI. The CDR3 is 14 residues long. This chain's CDR3 is CASKGGDMNTEAFF. Here the CDR3 DNA reads TGTGCCAGCAAGGGGGGGGATATGAACACTGAAGCTTTCTTT.

The sample holds a few counts of this clone. This rearrangement joins TRBV5-4 to TRBJ2-3, with 8 bases that match TRBD1. V was clipped by 5 bases and J by 4 bases; unmatched bases: 9. Germline values: CDR1 SGHNT, CDR2 YYREEE (reference sequence). The CDR3 consists of 15 residues. The CDR3 reads CASSFGQGGSDTQYF. CDR3 nucleotide sequence: TGTGCCAGCAGTTTTGGACAGGGTGGGTCAGATACGCAGTATTTT. Supplemented by reference TRBV5-4 and TRBJ2-3, the full variable domain reads ETGVTQSPTHLIKTRGQQVTLRCSSQSGHNTVSWYQQALGQGPQFIFQYYREEENGRGNFPPRFSGLQFPNYSSELNVNALELDDSALYLCASSFGQGGSDTQYFGPGTRLTVL.